A selection of T cell receptor beta chains follows, all from one sample in a study of shared clonotypes between healthy human individuals. Sequencing was performed with immunoSEQ multiplex PCR; in TCRdb, only in-frame clones are kept and a portion is missing. The table includes some 800,000 clones, 80% to 95% detected once. Sequenced sample: naive CD8+ T cells sorted from blood. These receptors were collected from a man aged 25-45 years in good health. CDR3s include the opening cysteine and the closing phenylalanine or tryptophan. D genes are given only for firm matches. Some rows have no size entry. The others give once, few or many, or a class for an expanded clone.

clone_size j_call d_call v_call cdr3_aa cdr3_nt
NA TRBJ2-1 TRBD2 TRBV4-2 CASSQEWREGLNEQFF TGTGCCAGCAGCCAAGAGTGGAGGGAGGGCCTCAATGAGCAGTTCTTC
NA TRBJ2-7 TRBD2 TRBV9 CASSVGTSGSTEQYF TGTGCCAGCAGCGTCGGGACTAGCGGGAGCACCGAGCAGTACTTC
NA TRBJ2-3 NA TRBV9 CASSDMGLPPETQYF TGTGCCAGCAGCGATATGGGACTGCCACCTGAGACGCAGTATTTT
once TRBJ2-3 NA TRBV27 CASSALDGSHTDTQYF TGTGCCAGCAGTGCCTTGGACGGGAGCCACACAGATACGCAGTATTTT
NA TRBJ2-7 TRBD2 TRBV11-2 CASSLTSGTYYEQYF TGTGCCAGCAGCTTAACTAGCGGGACATACTACGAGCAGTACTTC
NA TRBJ2-5 NA TRBV10-2 CASSTAETQYF TGCGCCAGCAGCACAGCGGAGACCCAGTACTTC
NA TRBJ2-2 TRBD2 TRBV15 CATSRGRYRDRVTSGILTGELFF TGTGCCACCAGCAGAGGGAGGTACCGGGACAGGGTGACTAGCGGGATCCTCACCGGGGAGCTGTTTTTT
NA TRBJ2-1 NA TRBV27 CASSTGMEFSYNEQFF TGTGCCAGCAGTACCGGTATGGAGTTCTCCTACAATGAGCAGTTCTTC
NA TRBJ2-7 NA TRBV6-1 CASSETAYEQYF TGTGCCAGCAGTGAAACAGCCTACGAGCAGTACTTC
NA TRBJ2-3 NA TRBV14 CASSQDIWDTQYF TGTGCCAGCAGCCAAGATATCTGGGATACGCAGTATTTT
NA TRBJ2-5 NA TRBV29-1 CSVENRGYFGETQYF TGCAGCGTTGAAAATAGGGGGTACTTTGGGGAGACCCAGTACTTC
once TRBJ2-6 NA TRBV7-6 CASSFSGAGANVLTF TGTGCCAGCAGCTTTTCGGGGGCTGGGGCCAACGTCCTGACTTTC
NA TRBJ1-3 NA TRBV4-1 CASSQEPGNTIYF TGCGCCAGCAGCCAAGAACCCGGAAACACCATATATTTT
NA TRBJ2-2 TRBD1 TRBV6-5 CASSQGQGPTGELFF TGTGCCAGCAGTCAAGGACAGGGGCCCACCGGGGAGCTGTTTTTT
NA TRBJ2-3 TRBD2 TRBV19 CASKKSAGGTDTQYF TGTGCCAGTAAAAAGTCCGCGGGGGGCACAGATACGCAGTATTTT
NA TRBJ2-2 TRBD2 TRBV5-6 CASSGVLADTGELFF TGTGCCAGCAGCGGGGTACTAGCGGACACCGGGGAGCTGTTTTTT
NA TRBJ2-7 NA TRBV2 CASRGSRYEQYF TGTGCCTCCCGGGGGAGTAGGTACGAGCAGTACTTC
NA TRBJ1-1 TRBD1 TRBV6-5 CASSPRGLGTEAFF TGTGCCAGCAGCCCCAGGGGGCTCGGGACTGAAGCTTTCTTT
NA TRBJ2-5 TRBD2 TRBV11-2 CASKRERRETQYF TGTGCCAGCAAGCGGGAGCGCAGAGAGACCCAGTACTTC
NA TRBJ2-7 TRBD2 TRBV7-9 CASSSTSGLVYEQYF TGTGCCAGCAGCTCGACTAGCGGGTTAGTCTACGAGCAGTACTTC
NA TRBJ2-7 TRBD1 TRBV9 CASSVDGQGAEEQYF TGTGCCAGCAGCGTAGACGGACAGGGGGCTGAAGAGCAGTACTTC
NA TRBJ2-1 NA TRBV7-6 CASSFGGRNEQFF TGTGCCAGCAGCTTCGGGGGACGAAATGAGCAGTTCTTC
NA TRBJ2-2 NA TRBV28 CAILTDPHTGELFF TGTGCCATTCTAACGGACCCCCACACCGGGGAGCTGTTTTTT
NA TRBJ2-1 TRBD2 TRBV29-1 CSVEAGVAVEQFF TGCAGCGTTGAGGCGGGAGTGGCGGTTGAGCAGTTCTTC
NA TRBJ1-3 NA TRBV28 CASSFSDSGNTIYF TGTGCCAGCAGTTTCAGCGACTCTGGAAACACCATATATTTT
NA TRBJ2-1 NA TRBV7-8 CASSRDPGTPVHEQFF TGTGCCAGCAGCCGTGACCCCGGGACACCGGTCCATGAGCAGTTCTTC
NA TRBJ2-5 TRBD2 TRBV10-3 CAISGGTNLQETQYF TGTGCCATCAGTGGGGGGACTAACCTCCAAGAGACCCAGTACTTC
NA TRBJ2-1 TRBD2 TRBV5-1 CASSPRTSGSTYNEQFF TGCGCCAGCAGCCCTAGGACTAGCGGGAGCACCTACAATGAGCAGTTCTTC
NA TRBJ2-3 NA TRBV18 CASSLYYQRRISTDTQYF TGTGCCAGCTCACTCTACTATCAGCGGCGAATTAGCACAGATACGCAGTATTTT
NA TRBJ2-7 NA TRBV11-2 CASSFLEYDEQYF TGTGCCAGCAGCTTCCTTGAGTACGACGAGCAGTACTTC
few TRBJ1-4 NA TRBV18 CASSLDSF TGTGCCAGCTCACTGGACAGTTTT
NA TRBJ2-7 NA TRBV20-1 CSAAGIDEQYF TGCAGTGCCGCAGGGATCGACGAGCAGTACTTC
once TRBJ1-2 TRBD1 TRBV19 CASSIETGSNYGYTF TGTGCCAGTAGTATAGAGACAGGGTCGAACTATGGCTACACCTTC
NA TRBJ2-7 TRBD1 TRBV19 CASRPTGGYYEQYF TGTGCCAGTAGACCGACAGGGGGCTACTACGAGCAGTACTTC
NA TRBJ2-7 NA TRBV27 CASIMVTEACEAYEQYF TGTGCCAGCATCATGGTAACCGAGGCATGTGAGGCCTACGAGCAGTACTTC
NA TRBJ2-7 TRBD2 TRBV11-3 CASSSRTSGRPDEQYF TGTGCCAGCAGCTCAAGGACTAGCGGGAGACCCGACGAGCAGTACTTC
NA TRBJ2-1 TRBD2 TRBV7-6 CASSLALAGEQFF TGTGCCAGCAGCTTAGCTCTAGCGGGTGAGCAGTTCTTC
NA TRBJ2-7 TRBD1 TRBV28 CASSLDRAHEQYF TGTGCCAGCAGTTTAGACAGGGCCCACGAGCAGTACTTC
NA TRBJ2-5 TRBD1 TRBV18 CASSRWDREPEETQYF TGTGCCAGCTCACGTTGGGACAGGGAACCTGAAGAGACCCAGTACTTC
NA TRBJ2-5 NA TRBV29-1 CSVEIVGRGETQYF TGCAGCGTTGAGATCGTAGGGAGAGGTGAGACCCAGTACTTC
NA TRBJ2-1 TRBD2 TRBV10-3 CAISESRGEVGYNEQFF TGTGCCATCAGTGAGTCACGGGGGGAAGTGGGTTACAATGAGCAGTTCTTC
NA TRBJ2-7 TRBD1 TRBV15 CATSRDRGFSYEQYF TGTGCCACCAGCAGAGACAGGGGGTTCTCCTACGAGCAGTACTTC
once TRBJ2-7 NA TRBV7-2 CASSIAGTNAYEQYF TGTGCCAGCAGCATCGCCGGGACGAATGCCTACGAGCAGTACTTC